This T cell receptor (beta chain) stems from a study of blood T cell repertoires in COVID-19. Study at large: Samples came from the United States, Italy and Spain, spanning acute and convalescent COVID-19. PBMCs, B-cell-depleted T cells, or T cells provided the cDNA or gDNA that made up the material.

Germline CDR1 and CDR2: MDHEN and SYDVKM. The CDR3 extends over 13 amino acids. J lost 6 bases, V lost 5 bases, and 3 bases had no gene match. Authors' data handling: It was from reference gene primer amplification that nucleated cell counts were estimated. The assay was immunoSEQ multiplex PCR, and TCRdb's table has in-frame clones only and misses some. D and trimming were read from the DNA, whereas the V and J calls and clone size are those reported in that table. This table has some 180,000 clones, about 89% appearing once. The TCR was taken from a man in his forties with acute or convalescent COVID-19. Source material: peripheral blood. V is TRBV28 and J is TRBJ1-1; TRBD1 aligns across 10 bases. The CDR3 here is CASSPGTGAEAFF. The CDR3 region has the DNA TGTGCCAGCAGTCCCGGGACAGGGGCTGAAGCTTTCTTT.